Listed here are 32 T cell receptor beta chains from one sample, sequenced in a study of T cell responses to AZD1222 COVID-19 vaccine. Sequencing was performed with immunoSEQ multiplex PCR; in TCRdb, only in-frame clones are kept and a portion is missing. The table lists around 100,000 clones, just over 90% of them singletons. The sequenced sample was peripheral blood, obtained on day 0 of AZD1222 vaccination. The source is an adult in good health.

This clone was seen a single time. The CDR3 reads CASSQDWTGGYEQYF. Written as DNA, the CDR3 is TGCGCCAGCAGCCAAGACTGGACAGGGGGGTACGAGCAGTACTTC. The V and J genes are TRBV5-1 and TRBJ2-7; 10 nucleotides align to TRBD1. The CDR3 extends over 15 amino acids. J lost 4 bases, V lost 4 bases, and 8 bases had no gene match. Per the germline V gene, CDR1 is SGHRS and CDR2 is YFSETQ.

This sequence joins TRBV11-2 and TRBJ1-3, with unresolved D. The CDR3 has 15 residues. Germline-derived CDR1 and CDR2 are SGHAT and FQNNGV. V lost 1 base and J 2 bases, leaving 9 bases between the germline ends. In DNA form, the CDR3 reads TGTGCCAGCAGCTTAGCACAGCATCCTGGAAACACCATATATTTT. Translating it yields CASSLAQHPGNTIYF.

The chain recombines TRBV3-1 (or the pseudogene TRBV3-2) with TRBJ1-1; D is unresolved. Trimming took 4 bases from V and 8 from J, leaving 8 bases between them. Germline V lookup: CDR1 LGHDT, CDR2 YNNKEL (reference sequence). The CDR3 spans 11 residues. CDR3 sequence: CASSRAEEAFF. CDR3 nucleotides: TGTGCCAGCAGCCGGGCCGAGGAAGCTTTCTTT.

The chain's CDR3 is CASSTTITVNYGYTF. CDR3 coding DNA: TGTGCCAGTAGTACCACAATCACAGTTAACTATGGCTACACCTTC. The chain joins TRBV19 to TRBJ1-2; D not resolved. This CDR3 contains 15 residues. V shed 4 bases and J shed 1 base, with 13 bases lying between them. Germline lookup yields CDR1 LNHDA and CDR2 SQIVND (reference sequence).

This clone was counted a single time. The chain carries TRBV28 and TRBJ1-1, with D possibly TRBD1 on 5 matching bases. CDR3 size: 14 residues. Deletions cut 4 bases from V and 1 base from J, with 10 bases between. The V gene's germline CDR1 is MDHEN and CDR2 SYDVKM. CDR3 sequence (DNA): TGTGCCAGCAGTTCAGGACATTCGAACACTGAAGCTTTCTTT. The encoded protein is CASSSGHSNTEAFF.

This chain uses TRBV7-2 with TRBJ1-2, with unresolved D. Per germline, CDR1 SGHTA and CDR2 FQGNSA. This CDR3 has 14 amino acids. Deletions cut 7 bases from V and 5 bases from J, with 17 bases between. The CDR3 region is CASTSQAIGYGYTF. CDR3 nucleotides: TGTGCCAGCACCTCGCAGGCTATCGGGTATGGCTACACCTTC.

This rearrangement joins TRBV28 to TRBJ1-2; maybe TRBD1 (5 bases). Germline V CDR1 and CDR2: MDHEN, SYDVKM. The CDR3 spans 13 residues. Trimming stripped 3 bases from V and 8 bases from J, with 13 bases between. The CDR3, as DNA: TGTGCCAGCAGTTTTGGGGGAGTCGGGGGCTACACCTTC. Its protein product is CASSFGGVGGYTF.

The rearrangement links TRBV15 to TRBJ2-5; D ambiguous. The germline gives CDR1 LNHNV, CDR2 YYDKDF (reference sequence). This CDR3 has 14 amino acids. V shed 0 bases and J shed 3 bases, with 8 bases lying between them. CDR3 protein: CATSRDMAEETQYF. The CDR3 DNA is TGTGCCACCAGCAGAGATATGGCGGAAGAGACCCAGTACTTC. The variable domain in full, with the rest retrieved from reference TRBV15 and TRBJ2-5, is DAMVIQNPRYQVTQFGKPVTLSCSQTLNHNVMYWYQQKSSQAPKLLFHYYDKDFNNEADTPDNFQSRRPNTSFCFLDIRSPGLGDTAMYLCATSRDMAEETQYFGPGTRLLVL.

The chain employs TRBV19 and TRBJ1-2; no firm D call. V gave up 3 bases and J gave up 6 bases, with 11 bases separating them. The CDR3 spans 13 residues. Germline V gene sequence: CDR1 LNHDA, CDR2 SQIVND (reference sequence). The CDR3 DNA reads TGTGCCAGTAGTATTAGAAGGGCTAATGGCTACACCTTC. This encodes CASSIRRANGYTF.

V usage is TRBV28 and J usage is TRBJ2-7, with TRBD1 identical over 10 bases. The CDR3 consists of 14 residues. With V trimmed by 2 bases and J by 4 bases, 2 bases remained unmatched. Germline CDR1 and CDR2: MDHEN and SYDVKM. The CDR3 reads CASSLPGQGYEQYF. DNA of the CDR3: TGTGCCAGCAGTTTACCGGGACAGGGGTACGAGCAGTACTTC.

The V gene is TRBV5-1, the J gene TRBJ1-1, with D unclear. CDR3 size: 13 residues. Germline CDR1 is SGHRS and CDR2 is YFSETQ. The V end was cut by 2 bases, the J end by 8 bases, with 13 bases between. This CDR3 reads CASSFVGSREAFF. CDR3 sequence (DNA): TGCGCCAGCAGCTTTGTGGGGTCCCGCGAAGCTTTCTTT.

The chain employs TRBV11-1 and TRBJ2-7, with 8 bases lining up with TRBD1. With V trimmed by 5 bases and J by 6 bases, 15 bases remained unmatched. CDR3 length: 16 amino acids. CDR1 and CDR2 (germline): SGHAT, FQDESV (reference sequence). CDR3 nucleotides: TGTGCCAGCAGCGGCTTAAAGGGGGGCAGGGGGCGCGAGCAGTACTTC. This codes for CASSGLKGGRGREQYF.

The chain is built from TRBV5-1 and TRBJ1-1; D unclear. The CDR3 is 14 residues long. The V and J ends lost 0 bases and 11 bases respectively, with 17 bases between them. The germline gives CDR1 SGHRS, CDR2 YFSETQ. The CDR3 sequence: CASSLGPGGDGAFF. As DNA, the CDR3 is TGCGCCAGCAGCTTGGGGCCAGGTGGAGACGGGGCTTTCTTT.

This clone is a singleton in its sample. CDR3 DNA sequence: TGTGCCAGCAGCTTAGGTGAGGGAACTGGAAACACCATATATTTT. Its translation is CASSLGEGTGNTIYF. The chain links TRBV7-9 to TRBJ1-3; no firm D call. V lost 1 base and J 2 bases, leaving 9 bases between the germline ends. This CDR3 spans 15 amino acids. The germline V gene has CDR1 SEHNR and CDR2 FQNEAQ (reference sequence). Together with reference TRBV7-9 and TRBJ1-3, the CDR3 gives the full variable domain: DTGVSQNPRHKITKRGQNVTFRCDPISEHNRLYWYRQTLGQGPEFLTYFQNEAQLEKSRLLSDRFSAERPKGSFSTLEIQRTEQGDSAMYLCASSLGEGTGNTIYFGEGSWLTVV.

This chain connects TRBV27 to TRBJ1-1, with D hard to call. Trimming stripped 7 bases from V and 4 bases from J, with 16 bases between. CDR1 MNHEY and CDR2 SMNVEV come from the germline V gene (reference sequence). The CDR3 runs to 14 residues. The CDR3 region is CASKRRGIGTEAFF. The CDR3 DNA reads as TGTGCCAGCAAGAGGCGGGGAATAGGCACTGAAGCTTTCTTT.

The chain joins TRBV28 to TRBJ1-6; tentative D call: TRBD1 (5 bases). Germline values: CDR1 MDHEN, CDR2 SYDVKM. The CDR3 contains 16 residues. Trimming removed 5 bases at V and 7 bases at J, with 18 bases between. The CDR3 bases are TGTGCCAGCAGTCCCTCGACAGCTCTGTCGAATTCACCCCTCCACTTT. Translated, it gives CASSPSTALSNSPLHF. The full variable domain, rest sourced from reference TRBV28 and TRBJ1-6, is DVKVTQSSRYLVKRTGEKVFLECVQDMDHENMFWYRQDPGLGLRLIYFSYDVKMKEKGDIPEGYSVSREKKERFSLILESASTNQTSMYLCASSPSTALSNSPLHFGNGTRLTVT.

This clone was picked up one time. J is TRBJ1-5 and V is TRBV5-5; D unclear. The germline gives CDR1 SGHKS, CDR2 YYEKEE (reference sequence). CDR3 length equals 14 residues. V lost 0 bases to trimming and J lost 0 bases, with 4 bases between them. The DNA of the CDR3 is TGTGCCAGCAGCTTGGGTCATAGCAATCAGCCCCAGCATTTT. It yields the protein CASSLGHSNQPQHF.

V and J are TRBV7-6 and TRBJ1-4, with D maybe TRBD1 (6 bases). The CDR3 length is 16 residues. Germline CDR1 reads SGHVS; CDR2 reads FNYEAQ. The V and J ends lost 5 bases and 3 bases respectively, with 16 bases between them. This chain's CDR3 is CASSHMLGGPNEKLFF. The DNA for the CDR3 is TGTGCCAGCAGCCACATGTTAGGGGGACCTAATGAAAAACTGTTTTTT. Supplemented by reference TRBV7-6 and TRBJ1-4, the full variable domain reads GAGVSQSPRYKVTKRGQDVALRCDPISGHVSLYWYRQALGQGPEFLTYFNYEAQQDKSGLPNDRFSAERPEGSISTLTIQRTEQRDSAMYRCASSHMLGGPNEKLFFGSGTQLSVL.

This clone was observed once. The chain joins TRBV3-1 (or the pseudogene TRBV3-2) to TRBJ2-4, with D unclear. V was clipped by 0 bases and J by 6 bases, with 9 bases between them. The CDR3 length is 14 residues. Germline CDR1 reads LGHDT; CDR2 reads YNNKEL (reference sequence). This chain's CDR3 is CASSQDLEVNIQYF. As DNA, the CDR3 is TGTGCCAGCAGCCAAGATCTGGAAGTAAACATTCAGTACTTC.

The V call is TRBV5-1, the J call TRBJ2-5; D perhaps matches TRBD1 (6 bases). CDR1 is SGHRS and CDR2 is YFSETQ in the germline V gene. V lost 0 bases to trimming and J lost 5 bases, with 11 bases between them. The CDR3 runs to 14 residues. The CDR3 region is CASSLVRGRETQYF. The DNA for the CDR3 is TGCGCCAGCAGCTTGGTCAGGGGTCGGGAGACCCAGTACTTC.

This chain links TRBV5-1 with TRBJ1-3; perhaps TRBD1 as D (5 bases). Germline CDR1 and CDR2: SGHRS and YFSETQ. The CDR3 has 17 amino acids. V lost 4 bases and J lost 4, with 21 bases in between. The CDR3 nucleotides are TGCGCCAGCAGCCCGGCAGGGTTAGGGGCGGAAGGAAACACCATATATTTT. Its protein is CASSPAGLGAEGNTIYF.

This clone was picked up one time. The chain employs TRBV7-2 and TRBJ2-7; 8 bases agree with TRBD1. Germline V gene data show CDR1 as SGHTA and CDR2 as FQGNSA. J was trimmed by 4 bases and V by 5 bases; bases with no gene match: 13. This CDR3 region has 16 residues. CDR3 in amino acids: CASSPRTGIEGYEQYF. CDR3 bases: TGTGCCAGCAGCCCCCGGACAGGGATAGAAGGGTACGAGCAGTACTTC.

The CDR3 region is CAWSLAGGNTIYF. The CDR3 region has the DNA TGTGCCTGGAGTTTGGCAGGTGGAAACACCATATATTTT. The chain links TRBV30 to TRBJ1-3; D unresolved. V gave up 2 bases and J gave up 3 bases, with 8 bases separating them. This CDR3 has 13 residues. Germline CDR1 GTSNPN, CDR2 SVGIG (reference sequence).

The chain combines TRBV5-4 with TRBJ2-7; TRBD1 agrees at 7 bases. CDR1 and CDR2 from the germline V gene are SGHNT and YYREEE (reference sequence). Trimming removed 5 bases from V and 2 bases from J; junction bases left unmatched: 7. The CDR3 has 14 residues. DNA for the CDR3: TGTGCCAGCAGTTCACCGGGACAGCCCTACGAGCAGTACTTC. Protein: CASSSPGQPYEQYF.

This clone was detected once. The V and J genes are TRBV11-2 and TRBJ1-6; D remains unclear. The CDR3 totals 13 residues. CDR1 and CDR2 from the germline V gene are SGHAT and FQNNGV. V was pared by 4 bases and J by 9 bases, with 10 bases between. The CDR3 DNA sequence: TGTGCCAGCAGCTCCATGTTAGGTTCACCCCTCCACTTT. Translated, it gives CASSSMLGSPLHF.

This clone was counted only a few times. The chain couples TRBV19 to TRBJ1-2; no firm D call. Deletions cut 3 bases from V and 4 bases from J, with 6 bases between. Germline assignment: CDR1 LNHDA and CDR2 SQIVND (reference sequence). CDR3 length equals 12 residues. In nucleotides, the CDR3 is TGTGCCAGTAGTATGCCCGGCTATGGCTACACCTTC. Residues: CASSMPGYGYTF.

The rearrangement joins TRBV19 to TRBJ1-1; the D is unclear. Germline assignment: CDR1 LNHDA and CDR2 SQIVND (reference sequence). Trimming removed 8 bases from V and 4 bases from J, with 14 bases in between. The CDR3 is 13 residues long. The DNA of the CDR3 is TGTGCCAGTTTCTATCCCCCAACCACTGAAGCTTTCTTT. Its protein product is CASFYPPTTEAFF.

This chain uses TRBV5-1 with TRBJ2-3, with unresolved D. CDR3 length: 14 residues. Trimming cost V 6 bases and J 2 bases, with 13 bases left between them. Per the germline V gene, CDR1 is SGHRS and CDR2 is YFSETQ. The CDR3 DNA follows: TGCGCCAGCATACCAACGGGCGACACAGATACGCAGTATTTT. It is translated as CASIPTGDTDTQYF.

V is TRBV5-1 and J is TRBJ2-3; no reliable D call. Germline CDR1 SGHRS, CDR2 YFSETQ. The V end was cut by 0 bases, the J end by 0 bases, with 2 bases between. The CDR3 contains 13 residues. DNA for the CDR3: TGCGCCAGCAGCTTGGGGAGCACAGATACGCAGTATTTT. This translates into CASSLGSTDTQYF. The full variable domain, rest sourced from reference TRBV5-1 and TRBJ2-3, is KAGVTQTPRYLIKTRGQQVTLSCSPISGHRSVSWYQQTPGQGLQFLFEYFSETQRNKGNFPGRFSGRQFSNSRSEMNVSTLELGDSALYLCASSLGSTDTQYFGPGTRLTVL.

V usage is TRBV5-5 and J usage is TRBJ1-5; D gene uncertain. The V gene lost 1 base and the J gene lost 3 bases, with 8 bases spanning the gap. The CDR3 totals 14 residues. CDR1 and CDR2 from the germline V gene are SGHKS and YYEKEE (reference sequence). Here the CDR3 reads CASSLYIVNQPQHF. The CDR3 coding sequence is TGTGCCAGCAGCTTGTATATCGTCAATCAGCCCCAGCATTTT.

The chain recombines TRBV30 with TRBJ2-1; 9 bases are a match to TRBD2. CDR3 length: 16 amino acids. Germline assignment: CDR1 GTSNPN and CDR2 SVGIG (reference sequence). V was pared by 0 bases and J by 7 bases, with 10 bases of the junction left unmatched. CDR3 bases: TGTGCCTGGAGTGTACGGAGCGGGAGGTGGGTGAATGAGCAGTTCTTC. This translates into CAWSVRSGRWVNEQFF.

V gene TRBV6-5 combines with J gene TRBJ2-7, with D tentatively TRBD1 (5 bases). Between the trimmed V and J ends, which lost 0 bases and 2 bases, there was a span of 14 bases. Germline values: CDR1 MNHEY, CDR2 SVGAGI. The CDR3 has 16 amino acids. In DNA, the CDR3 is TGTGCCAGCAGTTACTCGATCGGCGACAGACCCTACGAGCAGTACTTC. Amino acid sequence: CASSYSIGDRPYEQYF.